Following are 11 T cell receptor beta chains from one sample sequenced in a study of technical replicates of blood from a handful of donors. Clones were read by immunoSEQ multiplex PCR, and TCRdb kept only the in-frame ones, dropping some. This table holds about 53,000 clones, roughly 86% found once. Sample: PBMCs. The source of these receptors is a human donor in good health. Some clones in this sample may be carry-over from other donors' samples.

The CDR3 coding sequence is TGTGCCAGCAGTTTTGACTATACCACAGATACGCAGTATTTT. Amino acids: CASSFDYTTDTQYF. The chain links TRBV6-6 to TRBJ2-3, with D maybe TRBD2 (5 bases). Trimming removed 4 bases at V and 2 bases at J, with 10 bases between. The CDR3 extends over 14 amino acids. The V gene's germline CDR1 is MNHNY and CDR2 SVGAGI (reference sequence).

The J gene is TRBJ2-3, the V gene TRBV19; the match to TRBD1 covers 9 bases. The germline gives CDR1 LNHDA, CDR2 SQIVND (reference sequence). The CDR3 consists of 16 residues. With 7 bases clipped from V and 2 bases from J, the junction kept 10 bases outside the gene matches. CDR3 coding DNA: TGTGCCAGTAAGAGCGGAAGGACAGGGGTCACAGATACGCAGTATTTT. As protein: CASKSGRTGVTDTQYF.

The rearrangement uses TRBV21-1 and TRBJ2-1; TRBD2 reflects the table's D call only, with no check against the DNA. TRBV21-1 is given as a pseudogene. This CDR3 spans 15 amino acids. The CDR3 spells CASSGTSGSYNEQFF. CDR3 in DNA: TGTGCCAGCAGCGGGACTAGCGGGTCCTACAATGAGCAGTTCTTC.

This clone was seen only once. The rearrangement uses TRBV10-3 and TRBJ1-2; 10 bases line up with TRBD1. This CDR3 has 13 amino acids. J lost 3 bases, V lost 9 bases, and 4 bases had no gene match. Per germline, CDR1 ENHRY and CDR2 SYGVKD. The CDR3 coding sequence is TGTGCCATTCGGACAGGGGGTTACTATGGCTACACCTTC. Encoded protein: CAIRTGGYYGYTF.

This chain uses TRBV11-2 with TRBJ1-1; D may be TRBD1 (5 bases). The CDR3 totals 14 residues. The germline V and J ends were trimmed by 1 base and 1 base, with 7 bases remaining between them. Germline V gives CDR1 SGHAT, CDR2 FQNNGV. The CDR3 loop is CASSLVRENTEAFF. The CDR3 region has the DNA TGTGCCAGCAGCTTAGTCAGGGAGAACACTGAAGCTTTCTTT.

The CDR3 DNA reads as TGTGCCAGCAGCCTCCAGGGGGCGGGAGCGGATACGCAGTATTTT. This codes for CASSLQGAGADTQYF. The gene calls are TRBV9 and TRBJ2-3; D is perhaps TRBD1 (8 bases). CDR1 is SGDLS, CDR2 YYNGEE, per germline. V gave up 4 bases and J gave up 6 bases, with 18 bases separating them. CDR3 length: 15 amino acids. The whole variable domain, filled in from reference TRBV9 and TRBJ2-3, reads DSGVTQTPKHLITATGQRVTLRCSPRSGDLSVYWYQQSLDQGLQFLIQYYNGEERAKGNILERFSAQQFPDLHSELNLSSLELGDSALYFCASSLQGAGADTQYFGPGTRLTVL.

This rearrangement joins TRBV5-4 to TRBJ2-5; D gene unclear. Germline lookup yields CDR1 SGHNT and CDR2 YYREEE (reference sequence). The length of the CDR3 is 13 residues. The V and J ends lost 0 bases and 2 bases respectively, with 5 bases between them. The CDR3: CASSLAVQETQYF. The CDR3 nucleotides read TGTGCCAGCAGCTTGGCAGTACAAGAGACCCAGTACTTC.

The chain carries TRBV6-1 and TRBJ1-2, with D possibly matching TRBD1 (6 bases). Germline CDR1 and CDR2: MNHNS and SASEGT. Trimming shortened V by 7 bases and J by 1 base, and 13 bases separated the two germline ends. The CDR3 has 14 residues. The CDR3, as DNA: TGTGCCAGCACTATAGGGGGAGTTAACTATGGCTACACCTTC. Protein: CASTIGGVNYGYTF.

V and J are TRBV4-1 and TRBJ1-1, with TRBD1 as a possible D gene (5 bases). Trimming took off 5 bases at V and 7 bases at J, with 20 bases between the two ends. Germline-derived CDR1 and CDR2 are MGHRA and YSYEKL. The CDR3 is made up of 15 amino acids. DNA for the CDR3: TGCGCCAGCAGCGCCGGGACTGAAAAGCGGGGTGAAGCTTTCTTT. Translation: CASSAGTEKRGEAFF.

CDR3 coding DNA: TGCGCCAGCAGCCAAGAAGGGGACGAGCAGTACTTC. Protein sequence: CASSQEGDEQYF. The V gene is TRBV4-3, the J gene TRBJ2-7, with a possible D match to TRBD1 (5 bases). Germline V gives CDR1 LGHNA, CDR2 YSLEER. This CDR3 has 12 amino acids. The V and J ends lost 0 bases and 5 bases respectively, with 5 bases between them.

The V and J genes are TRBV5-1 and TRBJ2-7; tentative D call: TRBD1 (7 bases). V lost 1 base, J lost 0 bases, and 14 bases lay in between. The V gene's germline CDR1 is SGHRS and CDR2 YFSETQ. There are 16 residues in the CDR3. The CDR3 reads CASSLTAGGPSYEQYF. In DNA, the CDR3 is TGCGCCAGCAGCTTGACCGCAGGGGGGCCCTCCTACGAGCAGTACTTC. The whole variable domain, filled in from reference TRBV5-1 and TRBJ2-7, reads KAGVTQTPRYLIKTRGQQVTLSCSPISGHRSVSWYQQTPGQGLQFLFEYFSETQRNKGNFPGRFSGRQFSNSRSEMNVSTLELGDSALYLCASSLTAGGPSYEQYFGPGTRLTVT.